The 8 T cell receptor beta chains reported below all come from one sample, sequenced in a study of blood T cell repertoires in COVID-19. Assay used: immunoSEQ multiplex PCR; TCRdb lists only in-frame clones, some missing. The table has fewer than 55,000 clones, around nine tenths seen once. The sample was peripheral blood. The receptors shown here come from a man aged 80 or over with active or convalescent COVID-19.

V is TRBV14 and J is TRBJ1-2; 7 bases agree with TRBD1. Germline values: CDR1 SGHDN, CDR2 FVKESK. Trimming removed 0 bases from V and 5 bases from J; junction bases left unmatched: 9. This CDR3 comprises 16 residues. CDR3 nucleotide sequence: TGTGCCAGCAGCCAAGATCCGAGCAGGGGGGCTTATGGCTACACCTTC. Protein: CASSQDPSRGAYGYTF.

Only a few counts were recorded for this clone. The chain recombines TRBV10-3 with TRBJ1-5, with 7 positions matching TRBD1. Germline CDR1 ENHRY, CDR2 SYGVKD. Losses at the gene ends were 6 bases for V and 4 bases for J; bases not matched to a gene: 3. CDR3 length equals 13 residues. The CDR3 DNA is TGTGCCATCAGCCGGGACAGAAATCAGCCCCAGCATTTT. This sequence encodes CAISRDRNQPQHF.

V usage is TRBV19 and J usage is TRBJ2-1; no definite D call. CDR3 size: 16 residues. The V end was cut by 7 bases, the J end by 1 base, with 17 bases between. CDR1 is LNHDA and CDR2 is SQIVND in the germline V gene (reference sequence). The CDR3 bases are TGTGCCAGTACCGAAACCTCGGTTGCATCCTACAATGAGCAGTTCTTC. This sequence encodes CASTETSVASYNEQFF.

The V and J genes are TRBV28 and TRBJ1-6, with 8 positions matching TRBD1. The V gene end was trimmed by 5 bases and the J gene end by 2 bases; junction bases not matched to a gene: 5. The CDR3 is made up of 16 amino acids. The germline V gene has CDR1 MDHEN and CDR2 SYDVKM. CDR3 sequence (DNA): TGTGCCAGCAGTAACAGACAGGGGACCTATAATTCACCCCTCCACTTT. It yields the protein CASSNRQGTYNSPLHF.

CDR3 DNA: TGTGCCAGCAGCTCTAGCGGGAGGACCTACAATGAGCAGTTCTTC. It yields the protein CASSSSGRTYNEQFF. The V call is TRBV7-3, the J call TRBJ2-1, with TRBD2 matching over 11 bases. This CDR3 is built from 15 residues. V dropped 4 bases and J dropped 2; count of bases not matched to a gene: 1. Germline V gene sequence: CDR1 SGHTA, CDR2 FQGTGA. Complete variable domain (other parts from reference TRBV7-3 and TRBJ2-1): GAGVSQTPSNKVTEKGKYVELRCDPISGHTALYWYRQSLGQGPEFLIYFQGTGAADDSGLPNDRFFAVRPEGSVSTLKIQRTERGDSAVYLCASSSSGRTYNEQFFGPGTRLTVL.

Here the CDR3 reads CASRGLAGGSGEQYF. The CDR3 DNA sequence: TGTGCCAGCAGGGGACTAGCGGGGGGTTCCGGGGAGCAGTACTTC. The chain carries TRBV2 and TRBJ2-7, with TRBD2 matching 15 bases. Germline V gene data show CDR1 as SNHLY and CDR2 as FYNNEI. The CDR3 totals 15 residues. V was pared by 6 bases and J by 7 bases, with 7 bases of the junction left unmatched.

CDR3 coding DNA: TGCGCCAGCAGTGAGTCGGTACTAGTCGCAGATACGCAGTATTTT. The encoded protein is CASSESVLVADTQYF. The chain couples TRBV10-2 to TRBJ2-3, with D tentatively TRBD2 (5 bases). Germline values: CDR1 WSHSY, CDR2 SAAADI. Trimming took off 0 bases at V and 4 bases at J, with 11 bases between the two ends. The CDR3 is made up of 15 amino acids.

The V call is TRBV15, the J call TRBJ2-7, with 9 positions matching TRBD1. V dropped 4 bases and J dropped 4; count of bases not matched to a gene: 5. Germline assignment: CDR1 LNHNV and CDR2 YYDKDF (reference sequence). The CDR3 has 14 residues. The CDR3 sequence: CATSIRQGVYEQYF. The CDR3 bases are TGTGCCACCAGCATTCGACAGGGGGTATACGAGCAGTACTTC.